This entry lists 15 T cell receptor beta chains sequenced from one sample in a study of PD-1 blockade in classical Hodgkin lymphoma. In every patient, relapse followed autologous stem cell transplantation, while exposure to brentuximab vedotin differed. The authors purified CD4+ T cells from thawed PBMCs by magnetic negative selection. Sequencing used immunoSEQ multiplex PCR; TCRdb keeps in-frame clones, though not all of them. This table has fewer than 8,000 clones, around four fifths appearing once. The starting material was CD4+ T cells from blood, obtained at baseline. These receptors were obtained from a human donor with classical Hodgkin lymphoma.

The chain is built from TRBV4-1 and TRBJ1-3, with 11 bases aligning to TRBD1. The V gene's germline CDR1 is MGHRA and CDR2 YSYEKL. The CDR3 runs 17 residues. V shed 3 bases, J shed 4 bases, and the junction held 8 bases outside the gene matches. As DNA, the CDR3 is TGCGCCAGCAGCCACTACTTGGACAGGGGGCCCGGAAACACCATATATTTT. It is translated as CASSHYLDRGPGNTIYF.

The CDR3 reads CAWSVGRPLAIKETQYF. Written as DNA, the CDR3 is TGTGCCTGGAGTGTAGGTAGACCACTAGCGATAAAAGAGACCCAGTACTTC. The rearrangement links TRBV30 to TRBJ2-5; 7 bases map to TRBD2. The V and J ends lost 0 bases and 3 bases, in that order; junction bases with no gene match: 13. CDR3 length equals 17 residues. Per the germline V gene, CDR1 is GTSNPN and CDR2 is SVGIG (reference sequence).

This chain joins TRBV6-1 and TRBJ1-6, with unresolved D. The germline CDR1 and CDR2 sequences are MNHNS and SASEGT. This CDR3 has 16 amino acids. The V and J ends lost 3 bases and 4 bases respectively, with 13 bases between them. The CDR3 protein is CASSDFSSIYNSPLHF. In DNA, the CDR3 is TGTGCCAGCAGTGATTTCTCTTCGATTTATAATTCACCCCTCCACTTT.

This rearrangement joins TRBV6-1 to TRBJ1-1, with D unresolved. Germline assignment: CDR1 MNHNS and CDR2 SASEGT. Trimming took off 5 bases at V and 4 bases at J, with 17 bases between the two ends. The CDR3 is 15 amino acids. The CDR3 coding sequence is TGTGCCAGCAGTCCCCTAATCCCTTGGGGCACTGAAGCTTTCTTT. Its protein is CASSPLIPWGTEAFF.

The rearrangement uses TRBV10-3 and TRBJ2-5, with unresolved D. Germline lookup yields CDR1 ENHRY and CDR2 SYGVKD. V dropped 3 bases and J dropped 2 bases, with 1 base sitting between them. This CDR3 has 11 residues. The DNA of the CDR3 is TGTGCCATCAGTGATCAAGAGACCCAGTACTTC. Its translation: CAISDQETQYF.

The rearrangement links TRBV7-2 to TRBJ2-2, with D unresolved. The CDR3 extends over 12 amino acids. CDR1 is SGHTA and CDR2 is FQGNSA in the germline V gene. V was pared by 8 bases and J by 6 bases, with 10 bases between. The CDR3 DNA is TGTGCCAGCCAACCGTCTGCCGGGGAGCTGTTTTTT. Its protein product is CASQPSAGELFF.

The V gene is TRBV30, the J gene TRBJ2-3; TRBD2 aligns across 13 bases. Germline V gene lookup returns CDR1 GTSNPN and CDR2 SVGIG (reference sequence). This CDR3 contains 14 residues. Trimming took 5 bases from V and 4 from J; bases not matched to a gene: 3. The CDR3 DNA is TGTGCCTGGGAGACTAGCGGGAGGCCAGATACGCAGTATTTT. It codes for CAWETSGRPDTQYF.

This clone was counted only a few times. The V call is TRBV7-2, the J call TRBJ2-7; D gene uncertain. This CDR3 comprises 13 residues. The germline V gene has CDR1 SGHTA and CDR2 FQGNSA. Trimming stripped 0 bases from V and 0 bases from J, with 3 bases between. The CDR3 spells CASSLAGSYEQYF. In DNA form, the CDR3 reads TGTGCCAGCAGCTTAGCAGGCTCCTACGAGCAGTACTTC.

J is TRBJ2-2 and V is TRBV18; D remains unclear. V was pared by 3 bases and J by 0 bases, with 5 bases between. This CDR3 has 14 amino acids. Germline CDR1 and CDR2: KGHSH and LQKENI. The CDR3 sequence: CASSPTTNTGELFF. The CDR3, as DNA: TGTGCCAGCTCACCGACAACGAACACCGGGGAGCTGTTTTTT.

This clone was recorded once. The chain couples TRBV9 to TRBJ2-3, with TRBD2 identical over 8 bases. This CDR3 contains 16 residues. Germline V CDR1 and CDR2: SGDLS, YYNGEE. The trim removed 4 bases at V and 0 bases at J, leaving 7 bases unmatched. This CDR3 is CASSFSAGASTDTQYF. The CDR3 DNA is TGTGCCAGCAGCTTCTCAGCGGGAGCGAGCACAGATACGCAGTATTTT. The full variable domain, its missing parts supplied by reference TRBV9 and TRBJ2-3, is DSGVTQTPKHLITATGQRVTLRCSPRSGDLSVYWYQQSLDQGLQFLIQYYNGEERAKGNILERFSAQQFPDLHSELNLSSLELGDSALYFCASSFSAGASTDTQYFGPGTRLTVL.

CDR3 bases: TGTGCCAGCAGCCAGGACTGGGGTAACTATGGCTACACCTTC. Residues: CASSQDWGNYGYTF. V is TRBV4-2 and J is TRBJ1-2; D remains unclear. The CDR3 consists of 14 residues. CDR1 and CDR2 (germline): LGHNA, YNFKEQ. V lost 3 bases, J lost 1 base, and 9 bases lay in between.

The sample holds one count of this clone. The rearrangement uses TRBV10-3 and TRBJ2-3; D is ambiguous. Germline-derived CDR1 and CDR2 are ENHRY and SYGVKD. The V gene lost 0 bases and the J gene lost 2 bases, with 9 bases spanning the gap. CDR3 length: 15 residues. This CDR3 is CAISESLTDTDTQYF. In nucleotides, the CDR3 is TGTGCCATCAGTGAGTCACTAACGGACACAGATACGCAGTATTTT.

The V call is TRBV19, the J call TRBJ2-3, with 7 bases identical to TRBD2. CDR1 is LNHDA and CDR2 is SQIVND in the germline V gene (reference sequence). With V trimmed by 5 bases and J by 5 bases, 4 bases remained unmatched. CDR3 length: 13 amino acids. CDR3 nucleotides: TGTGCCAGTAGTGCGCGGGGGAAAGATACGCAGTATTTT. Protein sequence: CASSARGKDTQYF.

The rearrangement joins TRBV28 to TRBJ2-7; 9 nucleotides line up with TRBD2. The ends lost 6 bases at V and 2 bases at J; junction bases unmatched: 8. The V gene's germline CDR1 is MDHEN and CDR2 SYDVKM. This CDR3 has 15 residues. CDR3 DNA: TGTGCCAGCAGCTCAGGGCGGGGGGGCCCCTACGAGCAGTACGTC. Translating it yields CASSSGRGGPYEQYV.

In DNA form, the CDR3 reads TGTGCCAGCAGCTTGGCTGCTCCAGTGAACTATGGCTACACCTTC. It translates to CASSLAAPVNYGYTF. The chain employs TRBV5-4 and TRBJ1-2; D remains ambiguous. The V and J ends lost 0 bases and 2 bases respectively, with 11 bases between them. CDR3 length: 15 residues. The germline CDR1 and CDR2 sequences are SGHNT and YYREEE (reference sequence).